One and the same sample provided the 9 T cell receptor beta chains below, sequenced in a study of vaccination effects on CD4 cells after COVID-19. Profiling relied on immunoSEQ multiplex PCR, and the TCRdb table lists in-frame clones only, not all of them. This sample has roughly 59,000 clones; 60% to 80% occur once, and the top ten carry 2%. Under the ViraFEST assay, PBMC were stimulated with viral peptide pools so that antigen-specific CD4+ T cells expanded. Sequencing was performed afterwards. After less than twelve days in culture, the CD4+ T cells were isolated. The vaccine given was either BNT162b2 or mRNA-1273, in two doses. Antigens for these TCRs are unknown. The specimen comprised CD4+ T cells from PBMCs cultured with HCoV-OC43 spike peptides, sampled after COVID-19 vaccination. As to subset: HCoV-OC43 spike overlapping peptide pool stimulation. These receptors originate from a human donor who received a COVID-19 vaccine.

This clone has only one observation. The CDR3 sequence is CASSTLEGQIGKNIQYF. For the CDR3, the DNA is TGTGCCAGCAGCACCTTAGAAGGACAGATCGGCAAAAACATTCAGTACTTC. The V and J genes are TRBV6-2 or TRBV6-3 and TRBJ2-4; the D gene is possibly TRBD1 (6 bases). Germline assignment: CDR1 MNHEY and CDR2 SVGEGT. V lost 6 bases to trimming and J lost 3 bases, with 21 bases between them. This CDR3 spans 17 amino acids.

The chain joins TRBV27 to TRBJ1-5, with D unclear. Trimming cost V 2 bases and J 0 bases, with 11 bases left between them. CDR3 length: 16 amino acids. Germline CDR1 MNHEY, CDR2 SMNVEV (reference sequence). DNA of the CDR3: TGTGCCAGCAGTTTAAAACCGGGATTTAGCAATCAGCCCCAGCATTTT. Protein sequence: CASSLKPGFSNQPQHF.

The CDR3 DNA reads as TGTGCCAGCAGCCCCCGGGGGGTATTTAGAGGGGAGCTGTTTTTT. It is translated as CASSPRGVFRGELFF. The chain recombines TRBV11-1 with TRBJ2-2; the match to TRBD2 covers 7 bases. This CDR3 spans 15 amino acids. CDR1 SGHAT and CDR2 FQDESV come from the germline V gene (reference sequence). Trimming took 5 bases from V and 8 from J; bases not matched to a gene: 11.

This clone appeared a few times. The V gene is TRBV10-2, the J gene TRBJ2-7; 7 positions match TRBD1. This CDR3 has 17 amino acids. The germline gives CDR1 WSHSY, CDR2 SAAADI. The ends lost 7 bases at V and 0 bases at J; junction bases unmatched: 15. As DNA, the CDR3 is TGCGCCAGCAAGGACAGGCGTCTTACCTTTTTCTCCTACGAGCAGTACGTC. Translation: CASKDRRLTFFSYEQYV.

The chain employs TRBV27 and TRBJ2-1, with 12 positions matching TRBD1. Germline V gene data show CDR1 as MNHEY and CDR2 as SMNVEV (reference sequence). This CDR3 spans 15 amino acids. The ends lost 4 bases at V and 7 bases at J; junction bases unmatched: 5. CDR3 sequence reads: CASSWDRGPWNEQFF. The DNA for the CDR3 is TGTGCCAGCAGTTGGGACAGGGGGCCATGGAATGAGCAGTTCTTC.

The V gene is TRBV3-1 (or the pseudogene TRBV3-2), the J gene TRBJ2-5; TRBD2 aligns across 14 bases. The CDR3 has 17 amino acids. The V and J ends lost 3 bases and 0 bases, in that order; junction bases with no gene match: 3. Germline-derived CDR1 and CDR2 are LGHDT and YNNKEL (reference sequence). CDR3 loop: CASSHRTSGGYQETQYF. CDR3 DNA sequence: TGTGCCAGCAGCCACCGGACTAGCGGGGGGTACCAAGAGACCCAGTACTTC.

V is TRBV4-2 and J is TRBJ2-1; perhaps D is TRBD1 or TRBD2 (6 bases each). From germline, CDR1 is LGHNA and CDR2 YNFKEQ. Trimming shortened V by 5 bases and J by 5 bases, and 13 bases separated the two germline ends. CDR3 length: 14 residues. CDR3 DNA: TGTGCCAGCAGCAGGGGGGCTACCAACAATGAGCAGTTCTTC. It translates to CASSRGATNNEQFF.

V usage is TRBV6-1 and J usage is TRBJ1-6; D not certain. The germline V gene has CDR1 MNHNS and CDR2 SASEGT. Trimming left V 2 bases short and J 5 bases short, with 10 bases between. The CDR3 covers 15 residues. The CDR3 loop is CASSENQWDNSPLHF. The CDR3 nucleotides read TGTGCCAGCAGTGAAAATCAATGGGATAATTCACCCCTCCACTTT.

This sequence joins TRBV3-1 (or the pseudogene TRBV3-2) and TRBJ1-1; a weak D match, TRBD1 (6 bases). With 2 bases removed from V and 3 bases from J, the gap between germline ends came to 13 bases. Germline lookup yields CDR1 LGHDT and CDR2 YNNKEL (reference sequence). The CDR3 is 15 residues long. CDR3 coding DNA: TGTGCCAGCAGCCAAACAGGGTTGGGAGACACTGAAGCTTTCTTT. As protein: CASSQTGLGDTEAFF.